These 19 T cell receptor beta chains came from one sample sequenced in a study of cytomegalovirus exposure and HLA in healthy donors. This table comes from immunoSEQ multiplex PCR, and its TCRdb copy is limited to in-frame clones, with some not included. The profile shows roughly 150,000 clones, roughly nine tenths of them singletons. Sequencing was done on a sample of PBMCs. These receptors all come from a woman aged 18 to 35 in good health and CMV-seropositive.

The rearrangement links TRBV4-1 to TRBJ1-5; 9 bases are a match to TRBD1. The germline V gene encodes CDR1 MGHRA and CDR2 YSYEKL. Trimming took 1 base from V and 5 from J; bases not matched to a gene: 3. This CDR3 is 15 amino acids long. This chain's CDR3 is CASSQVGQGYQPQHF. CDR3 sequence (DNA): TGCGCCAGCAGCCAAGTAGGACAGGGGTATCAGCCCCAGCATTTT.

V gene TRBV15 combines with J gene TRBJ2-1; possibly TRBD2 for D (6 bases). Per germline, CDR1 LNHNV and CDR2 YYDKDF (reference sequence). Deletions cut 9 bases from V and 7 bases from J, with 16 bases between. The CDR3 has 13 residues. CDR3 DNA: TGTGCCACTCTAGGAGGGCTCAGGAATGAGCAGTTCTTC. Residues: CATLGGLRNEQFF.

V and J are TRBV7-2 and TRBJ2-1; perhaps TRBD1 as D (5 bases). This CDR3 has 15 residues. Trimming stripped 3 bases from V and 4 bases from J, with 13 bases between. The germline gives CDR1 SGHTA, CDR2 FQGNSA. This chain's CDR3 is CASSFLGVGYNEQFF. As DNA, the CDR3 is TGTGCCAGCAGCTTCCTAGGGGTTGGTTACAATGAGCAGTTCTTC.

The V gene is TRBV5-6, the J gene TRBJ2-1, with D unclear. The germline V gene encodes CDR1 SGHDT and CDR2 YYEEEE. CDR3 length: 15 amino acids. V was cut by 4 bases and J by 2 bases, with 13 bases left in between. The DNA of the CDR3 is TGTGCCAGCAGCCGCAGGATCCCAGCCTACAATGAGCAGTTCTTC. This gives the protein CASSRRIPAYNEQFF. The full variable domain, with the rest looked up from reference TRBV5-6 and TRBJ2-1, is DAGVTQSPTHLIKTRGQQVTLRCSPKSGHDTVSWYQQALGQGPQFIFQYYEEEERQRGNFPDRFSGHQFPNYSSELNVNALLLGDSALYLCASSRRIPAYNEQFFGPGTRLTVL.

The rearrangement uses TRBV7-3 and TRBJ2-1; TRBD1 matches at 8 bases. The CDR3 spans 17 residues. Germline V lookup: CDR1 SGHTA, CDR2 FQGTGA. Trimming took 1 base from V and 3 from J; bases not matched to a gene: 8. DNA for the CDR3: TGTGCCAGCAGCTTAATACATGGACAGGGTGGCTACAATGAGCAGTTCTTC. Amino acids: CASSLIHGQGGYNEQFF.

The genes are TRBV28 and TRBJ2-6; D assignment may be TRBD1 or TRBD2 (7 bases each). The CDR3 runs to 16 residues. Trimming cost V 10 bases and J 5 bases, with 21 bases left between them. Germline V gene sequence: CDR1 MDHEN, CDR2 SYDVKM. CDR3 bases: TGTGCCACCAGCGGGACAGCGCGCTCAAGGGCCAACGTCCTGACTTTC. Translation: CATSGTARSRANVLTF.

The chain couples TRBV19 to TRBJ2-7; TRBD2 matches 11 bases. The V and J ends lost 4 bases and 1 base, in that order; junction bases with no gene match: 3. Germline lookup yields CDR1 LNHDA and CDR2 SQIVND (reference sequence). The CDR3 is 15 residues long. CDR3 sequence: CASSTTSGISYEQYF. In DNA form, the CDR3 reads TGTGCCAGTAGTACGACTAGCGGGATTTCCTACGAGCAGTACTTC.

The chain is built from TRBV29-1 and TRBJ2-1; 7 bases align to TRBD2. Germline CDR1 is SQVTM and CDR2 is ANQGSEA. V shed 6 bases and J 0 bases; nucleotides not matched to a gene: 20. The CDR3 length is 19 residues. Here the CDR3 DNA reads TGCAGCGTGAAGCGGGGAAACTACGGCCCATCGAGCTCCTACAATGAGCAGTTCTTC. Translated: CSVKRGNYGPSSSYNEQFF.

The rearrangement joins TRBV2 to TRBJ2-7, with TRBD1 matching over 8 bases. The J segment lost 5 bases and the V segment lost 7 bases, leaving 10 bases of the junction unmatched. Germline V gene sequence: CDR1 SNHLY, CDR2 FYNNEI. This CDR3 has 14 amino acids. The CDR3 protein is CASTPDRARDEQYF. CDR3 coding DNA: TGTGCCAGCACTCCGGACAGGGCGAGAGACGAGCAGTACTTC.

The CDR3 here is CASSYDRARYGYTF. DNA for the CDR3: TGTGCCAGTAGTTATGACAGGGCCCGCTATGGCTACACCTTC. The J gene is TRBJ1-2, the V gene TRBV19; 7 nucleotides match TRBD1. CDR3 size: 14 residues. Unmatched junction bases numbered 7, after V lost 5 bases and J lost 4 bases. Germline V gene sequence: CDR1 LNHDA, CDR2 SQIVND (reference sequence).

This chain connects TRBV6-5 to TRBJ2-4; D perhaps matches TRBD2 (5 bases). The V end lost 0 bases, the J end lost 5 bases, and 11 bases lay between the germline ends. The CDR3 is made up of 15 amino acids. Germline V gene sequence: CDR1 MNHEY, CDR2 SVGAGI. The CDR3 nucleotides read TGTGCCAGCAGTTACTCGGCGGGCTTACAAAACATTCAGTACTTC. This codes for CASSYSAGLQNIQYF.

V is TRBV5-6 and J is TRBJ1-2, with TRBD1 as a possible D gene (5 bases). CDR1 and CDR2 from the germline V gene are SGHDT and YYEEEE. The CDR3 extends over 14 amino acids. Trimming left V 3 bases short and J 4 bases short, with 13 bases between. The CDR3 loop is CASSWRGQTYGYTF. As DNA, the CDR3 is TGTGCCAGCAGCTGGAGGGGCCAGACCTATGGCTACACCTTC.

V usage is TRBV5-1 and J usage is TRBJ1-1, with D possibly being TRBD1 (5 bases). The CDR3 contains 15 residues. The germline gives CDR1 SGHRS, CDR2 YFSETQ. Trimming left V 0 bases short and J 5 bases short, with 14 bases between. CDR3 in amino acids: CASSLGGADKTEAFF. The CDR3 DNA is TGCGCCAGCAGCTTGGGCGGGGCAGATAAAACTGAAGCTTTCTTT.

This rearrangement joins TRBV6-5 to TRBJ2-1, with 11 bases matching TRBD2. Germline V lookup: CDR1 MNHEY, CDR2 SVGAGI. The CDR3 runs to 12 residues. The V gene end was trimmed by 8 bases and the J gene end by 9 bases; junction bases not matched to a gene: 3. The CDR3 nucleotides read TGTGCCAGCCGTAGCGGGAGGGGTGAGCAGTTCTTC. Translated, it gives CASRSGRGEQFF.

The genes are TRBV5-1 and TRBJ2-5, with 8 bases fitting TRBD1. CDR3 length: 16 amino acids. The germline gives CDR1 SGHRS, CDR2 YFSETQ. The trim removed 0 bases at V and 4 bases at J, leaving 8 bases unmatched. CDR3 nucleotide sequence: TGCGCCAGCAGCTTGGCCTCAGGGGGCGCGGGAGAGACCCAGTACTTC. It translates to CASSLASGGAGETQYF.

The V and J genes are TRBV4-3 and TRBJ2-2; 7 bases are a match to TRBD1. V trimming: 2 bases; J trimming: 7 bases; junction bases outside the gene matches: 7. The CDR3 has 15 amino acids. CDR1 is LGHNA, CDR2 YSLEER, per germline. The CDR3 loop reads CASSQQQGLIGELFF. The CDR3 bases are TGCGCCAGCAGCCAACAACAGGGGTTGATCGGGGAGCTGTTTTTT.

The chain links TRBV6-4 to TRBJ2-2; possibly TRBD2 for D (5 bases). Trimming left V 0 bases short and J 3 bases short, with 5 bases between. Germline loops: CDR1 MRHNA, CDR2 SNTAGT. The CDR3 has 14 amino acids. DNA for the CDR3: TGTGCCAGCAGTGACTCAGCGGACACCGGGGAGCTGTTTTTT. This translates into CASSDSADTGELFF.

The rearrangement joins TRBV15 to TRBJ2-7; the match to TRBD1 covers 11 bases. J lost 4 bases, V lost 0 bases, and 2 bases had no gene match. The CDR3 covers 15 residues. CDR1 is LNHNV, CDR2 YYDKDF, per germline (reference sequence). The DNA for the CDR3 is TGTGCCACCAGCAGAGAAGGGACAGGGGGGTACGAGCAGTACTTC. It yields the protein CATSREGTGGYEQYF.

The gene calls are TRBV28 and TRBJ2-7, with 8 positions matching TRBD1. The V and J ends lost 3 bases and 4 bases, in that order; junction bases with no gene match: 5. There are 14 residues in the CDR3. Germline V lookup: CDR1 MDHEN, CDR2 SYDVKM. CDR3: CASSFYGQGYEQYF. The CDR3 region has the DNA TGTGCCAGCAGTTTCTACGGACAGGGTTACGAGCAGTACTTC.